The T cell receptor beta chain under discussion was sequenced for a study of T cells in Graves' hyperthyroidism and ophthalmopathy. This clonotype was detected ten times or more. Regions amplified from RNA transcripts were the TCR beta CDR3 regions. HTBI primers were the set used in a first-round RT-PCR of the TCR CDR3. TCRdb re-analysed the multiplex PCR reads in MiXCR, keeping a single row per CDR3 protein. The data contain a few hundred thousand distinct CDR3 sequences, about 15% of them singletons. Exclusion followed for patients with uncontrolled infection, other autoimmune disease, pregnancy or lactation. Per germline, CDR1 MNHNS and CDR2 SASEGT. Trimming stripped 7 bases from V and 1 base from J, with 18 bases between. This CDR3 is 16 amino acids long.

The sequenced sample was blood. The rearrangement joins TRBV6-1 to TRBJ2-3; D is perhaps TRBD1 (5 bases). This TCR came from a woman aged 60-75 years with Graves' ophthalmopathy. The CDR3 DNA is TGTGCCAGCACCAAACCTACAGGTCTCCGCACAGATACGCAGTATTTT. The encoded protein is CASTKPTGLRTDTQYF.